Listed here are 18 T cell receptor beta chains from one sample, sequenced in a study of shared clonotypes between healthy human individuals. The repertoire was sequenced with immunoSEQ multiplex PCR; TCRdb's copy has only in-frame clones and lacks some. The table records over a million clones, around 74% of them present only once. Source material: memory CD4+ T cells sorted from blood. The subset: CD45RA-negative fraction. Source of these receptors: a man younger than 35 in good health.

This clone has at least ten counts. The chain carries TRBV18 and TRBJ2-5, with unresolved D. CDR1 and CDR2 (germline): KGHSH, LQKENI. V was pared by 4 bases and J by 2 bases, with 14 bases between. This CDR3 contains 15 residues. The CDR3 is CASSRLGTEQETQYF. CDR3 DNA: TGTGCCAGCTCACGGTTAGGAACGGAACAAGAGACCCAGTACTTC.

The rearrangement links TRBV5-5 to TRBJ2-5, with D possibly being TRBD1 (6 bases). Germline lookup yields CDR1 SGHKS and CDR2 YYEKEE (reference sequence). Deletions cut 3 bases from V and 5 bases from J, with 20 bases between. The CDR3 extends over 16 amino acids. This CDR3 reads CASSSQSGVPGETQYF. As DNA, the CDR3 is TGTGCCAGCAGCTCCCAATCAGGGGTTCCAGGGGAGACCCAGTACTTC.

V is TRBV7-9 and J is TRBJ2-3; TRBD1 matches at 7 bases. The V segment lost 5 bases and the J segment 5 bases; nucleotides outside the gene matches: 10. This CDR3 has 15 residues. CDR1 and CDR2 from the germline V gene are SEHNR and FQNEAQ (reference sequence). The chain's CDR3 is CASSGGQGVRDTQYF. CDR3 sequence (DNA): TGTGCCAGCAGCGGCGGGCAGGGGGTGAGAGATACGCAGTATTTT. The full variable domain, its missing parts supplied by reference TRBV7-9 and TRBJ2-3, is DTGVSQNPRHKITKRGQNVTFRCDPISEHNRLYWYRQTLGQGPEFLTYFQNEAQLEKSRLLSDRFSAERPKGSFSTLEIQRTEQGDSAMYLCASSGGQGVRDTQYFGPGTRLTVL.

This clone was detected once. The V and J genes are TRBV4-3 and TRBJ2-3; TRBD2 aligns across 11 bases. This CDR3 is 16 amino acids long. Germline V gene lookup returns CDR1 LGHNA and CDR2 YSLEER. The junction had 4 bases not matched to a gene; V was cut back by 4 bases and J by 1 base. CDR3 residues: CASSRTSGSGTDTQYF. The DNA for the CDR3 is TGCGCCAGCAGCCGAACTAGCGGGAGTGGCACAGATACGCAGTATTTT.

The V and J genes are TRBV29-1 and TRBJ2-3; 9 nucleotides match TRBD1. The CDR3 has 14 residues. J lost 5 bases, V lost 7 bases, and 10 bases had no gene match. CDR1 is SQVTM, CDR2 ANQGSEA, per germline. This CDR3 reads CSAGGTGQRDTQYF. The CDR3 DNA sequence: TGCAGCGCCGGAGGGACAGGGCAGAGAGATACGCAGTATTTT.

The genes are TRBV28 and TRBJ1-1; tentative D call: TRBD1 (6 bases). The CDR3 has 11 residues. Germline CDR1 is MDHEN and CDR2 is SYDVKM. For the CDR3, the DNA is TGTGCAACAGGGATTAACACTGAAGCTTTCTTT. This gives the protein CATGINTEAFF.

This clone has a handful of counts. V is TRBV6-1 and J is TRBJ2-3, with 11 positions matching TRBD2. Germline lookup yields CDR1 MNHNS and CDR2 SASEGT. The CDR3 has 15 amino acids. The V gene end was trimmed by 6 bases and the J gene end by 2 bases; junction bases not matched to a gene: 4. The CDR3 is CASRIAGGYTDTQYF. The CDR3 DNA follows: TGTGCCAGCAGAATAGCGGGAGGGTACACAGATACGCAGTATTTT.

This clone was observed a few times. The rearrangement links TRBV19 to TRBJ1-2; TRBD1 agrees at 12 bases. J gave up 2 bases and V 5 bases, and 3 bases lay outside the gene matches. Germline loops: CDR1 LNHDA, CDR2 SQIVND (reference sequence). CDR3 length: 15 residues. Here the CDR3 DNA reads TGTGCCAGTAGTTCCGGGACAGGGGGCAACTATGGCTACACCTTC. It encodes CASSSGTGGNYGYTF.

A few counts support this clone. The chain employs TRBV5-6 and TRBJ2-4, with 9 bases matching TRBD1. Looked up from germline, CDR1 is SGHDT and CDR2 is YYEEEE. Germline trimming cut 4 bases from V and 0 bases from J; bases unmatched to any gene: 11. This CDR3 has 18 residues. The CDR3, as DNA: TGTGCCAGCAGCCCGCTACGACAGGGGGATTTAGCCAAAAACATTCAGTACTTC. This sequence encodes CASSPLRQGDLAKNIQYF. The full variable domain, in which reference TRBV5-6 and TRBJ2-4 provide the parts outside the CDR3, is DAGVTQSPTHLIKTRGQQVTLRCSPKSGHDTVSWYQQALGQGPQFIFQYYEEEERQRGNFPDRFSGHQFPNYSSELNVNALLLGDSALYLCASSPLRQGDLAKNIQYFGAGTRLSVL.

This clone was observed a few times. V and J are TRBV9 and TRBJ2-1; D unresolved. CDR3 length: 15 residues. The V gene's germline CDR1 is SGDLS and CDR2 YYNGEE. Trimming removed 0 bases at V and 2 bases at J, with 9 bases between. The DNA for the CDR3 is TGTGCCAGCAGCGTAGAGGGCGGAACCTACAATGAGCAGTTCTTC. It specifies CASSVEGGTYNEQFF.

Worth noting for this clone: Other DNA sequences in the same sample also yield this CDR3. This chain links TRBV5-6 with TRBJ2-1; 7 nucleotides match TRBD2. This CDR3 has 15 residues. Germline CDR1 reads SGHDT; CDR2 reads YYEEEE. Trimming at V came to 0 bases and at J to 4 bases, leaving 4 bases not matched to a gene. This CDR3 reads CASSLGLADYNEQFF. CDR3 coding DNA: TGTGCCAGCAGCTTGGGTCTAGCGGATTACAATGAGCAGTTCTTC.

Here the CDR3 reads CASSEATSGGALLTGELFF. The CDR3 DNA reads TGTGCCAGCAGTGAAGCGACTAGCGGGGGGGCGTTACTTACCGGGGAGCTGTTTTTT. V gene TRBV6-1 combines with J gene TRBJ2-2; 14 nucleotides align to TRBD2. Unmatched junction bases numbered 8, after V lost 0 bases and J lost 5 bases. The CDR3 spans 19 residues. CDR1 is MNHNS, CDR2 SASEGT, per germline.

The CDR3 loop reads CASRRGTVSNSPLHF. CDR3 in DNA: TGTGCCAGCAGACGAGGGACAGTTTCGAATTCACCCCTCCACTTT. The chain combines TRBV7-2 with TRBJ1-6, with TRBD1 matching 7 bases. CDR3 size: 15 residues. With 6 bases clipped from V and 7 bases from J, the junction kept 9 bases outside the gene matches. Germline V gene data show CDR1 as SGHTA and CDR2 as FQGNSA. The full variable domain, its missing parts supplied by reference TRBV7-2 and TRBJ1-6, is GAGVSQSPSNKVTEKGKDVELRCDPISGHTALYWYRQSLGQGLEFLIYFQGNSAPDKSGLPSDRFSAERTGGSVSTLTIQRTQQEDSAVYLCASRRGTVSNSPLHFGNGTRLTVT.

The chain links TRBV27 to TRBJ2-3; 12 bases map to TRBD1. CDR3 length: 14 residues. Germline V gives CDR1 MNHEY, CDR2 SMNVEV (reference sequence). V was pared by 6 bases and J by 2 bases, with 0 bases of the junction left unmatched. The CDR3, as DNA: TGTGCCAGCAGGGGACAGGGGGCCACAGATACGCAGTATTTT. This gives the protein CASRGQGATDTQYF.

The chain has TRBV7-2 and TRBJ1-1, with D uncertain. In germline, CDR1 is SGHTA, CDR2 FQGNSA. V was trimmed by 1 base and J by 10 bases, leaving 13 bases between them. The CDR3 covers 13 residues. This CDR3 reads CASSLGPGLGAFF. As DNA, the CDR3 is TGTGCCAGCAGCTTAGGGCCGGGCCTTGGAGCTTTCTTT.

The chain is built from TRBV5-4 and TRBJ1-2; tentatively, D is TRBD1 (5 bases). The CDR3 contains 15 residues. Germline loops: CDR1 SGHNT, CDR2 YYREEE (reference sequence). The V end was cut by 0 bases, the J end by 6 bases, with 15 bases between. CDR3 DNA: TGTGCCAGCAGCTTGGGCGGGGTCAGGGACGATGGCTACACCTTC. Its translation is CASSLGGVRDDGYTF.

V is TRBV4-3 and J is TRBJ2-1; D may be TRBD2 (5 bases). This CDR3 is 18 amino acids long. V lost 2 bases and J lost 5, with 22 bases in between. Looked up from germline, CDR1 is LGHNA and CDR2 is YSLEER. The CDR3 loop reads CASSQRLQRNTPDNEQFF. The CDR3 nucleotides are TGCGCCAGCAGCCAACGTCTCCAGCGGAATACGCCGGACAATGAGCAGTTCTTC.

This clone was detected many times. The V and J genes are TRBV5-1 and TRBJ1-1; D remains ambiguous. The germline CDR1 and CDR2 sequences are SGHRS and YFSETQ. This CDR3 is 15 amino acids long. The V end lost 0 bases, the J end lost 1 base, and 10 bases lay between the germline ends. The CDR3 reads CASSLVITGNTEAFF. CDR3 nucleotides: TGCGCCAGCAGCTTGGTGATTACGGGGAACACTGAAGCTTTCTTT.